Ten or more counts support the clone carrying this TCR beta chain. Antigen specificity is unknown. The CDR3 runs to 13 residues. V lost 7 bases and J lost 3, with 10 bases in between. Germline V gene lookup returns CDR1 MNHEY and CDR2 SVGAGI. The use of a sample-barcoded 5' primer and a J-beta primer mix characterized a second PCR of roughly 6 to 11 cycles. TCRdb fed the 5' RACE reads into MiXCR, producing one record per CDR3 protein. The data contain fewer than 700,000 distinct CDR3 sequences, around 50% of them seen just once; the ten biggest clones take up just under 25%. The sample originates from a study of blood T cells in healthy people across ages. Across the whole study: The capture of about one barcoded beta molecule per two T cells was achieved by template switching. Study-wide results and caveats: Naive and antigen-experienced cells could not be conclusively compared, given unsorted PBMCs.

PBMCs were isolated at a quantity of at least 6 million per sample. The source of this sequence is an older man in good health. The chain couples TRBV6-5 to TRBJ2-1; tentative D call: TRBD1 (6 bases). Input material: blood. The CDR3 DNA is TGTGCCAGCACCGCGGACAGCTACAATGAGCAGTTCTTC. Translating gives CASTADSYNEQFF.